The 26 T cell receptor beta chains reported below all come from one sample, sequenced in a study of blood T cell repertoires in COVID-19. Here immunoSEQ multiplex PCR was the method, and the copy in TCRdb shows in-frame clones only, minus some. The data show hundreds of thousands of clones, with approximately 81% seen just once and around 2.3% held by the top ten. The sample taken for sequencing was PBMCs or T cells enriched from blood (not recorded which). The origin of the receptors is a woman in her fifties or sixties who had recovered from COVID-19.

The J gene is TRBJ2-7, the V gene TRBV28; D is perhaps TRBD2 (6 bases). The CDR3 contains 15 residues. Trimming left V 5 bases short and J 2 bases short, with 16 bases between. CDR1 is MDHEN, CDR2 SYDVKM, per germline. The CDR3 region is CASSPFRLGAYEQYF. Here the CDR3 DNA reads TGTGCCAGCAGTCCATTTCGACTAGGGGCCTACGAGCAGTACTTC.

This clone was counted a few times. CDR3 DNA: TGTGCCAGCGGATGGGGGCGCGGGTACGAGCAGTACTTC. This gives the protein CASGWGRGYEQYF. V usage is TRBV7-6 and J usage is TRBJ2-7, with D tentatively TRBD1 (6 bases). V was clipped by 8 bases and J by 4 bases, with 15 bases between them. The germline gives CDR1 SGHVS, CDR2 FNYEAQ. The CDR3 consists of 13 residues.

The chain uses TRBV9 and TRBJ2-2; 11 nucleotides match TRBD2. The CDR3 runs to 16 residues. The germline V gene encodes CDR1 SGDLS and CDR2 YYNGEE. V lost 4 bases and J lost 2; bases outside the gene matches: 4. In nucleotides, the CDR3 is TGTGCCAGCAGCCCGCTAGCGGGAGGTAACACCGGGGAGCTGTTTTTT. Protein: CASSPLAGGNTGELFF.

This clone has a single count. The CDR3 region is CASTQSEGGAEQFF. DNA of the CDR3: TGTGCCAGCACCCAATCTGAAGGAGGGGCTGAGCAGTTCTTC. The chain is built from TRBV11-2 and TRBJ2-1, with D maybe TRBD2 (6 bases). This CDR3 is built from 14 residues. Trimming cost V 7 bases and J 9 bases, with 19 bases left between them. Germline CDR1 and CDR2: SGHAT and FQNNGV.

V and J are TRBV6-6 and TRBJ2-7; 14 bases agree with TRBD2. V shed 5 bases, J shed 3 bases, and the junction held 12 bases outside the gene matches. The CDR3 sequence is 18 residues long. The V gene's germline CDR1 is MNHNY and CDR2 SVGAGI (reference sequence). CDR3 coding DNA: TGTGCCAGCAGTCCCGGGACTAGCGGGAGAAATTTCCGCTACGAGCAGTACTTC. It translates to CASSPGTSGRNFRYEQYF.

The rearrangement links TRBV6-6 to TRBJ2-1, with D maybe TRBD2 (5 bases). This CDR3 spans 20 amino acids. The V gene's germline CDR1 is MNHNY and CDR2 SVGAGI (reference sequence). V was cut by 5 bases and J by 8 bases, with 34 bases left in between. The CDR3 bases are TGTGCCAGCAGTCCCAAATTGCGGACTGAGCGGCTGTCACTAGGCGATGAGCAGTTCTTC. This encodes CASSPKLRTERLSLGDEQFF.

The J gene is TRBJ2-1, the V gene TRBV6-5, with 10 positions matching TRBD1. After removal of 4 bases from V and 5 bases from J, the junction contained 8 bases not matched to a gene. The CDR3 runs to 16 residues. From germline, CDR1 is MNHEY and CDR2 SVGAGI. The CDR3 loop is CASSFYSGTGDNEQFF. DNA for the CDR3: TGTGCCAGCAGTTTTTACTCCGGGACAGGGGACAATGAGCAGTTCTTC.

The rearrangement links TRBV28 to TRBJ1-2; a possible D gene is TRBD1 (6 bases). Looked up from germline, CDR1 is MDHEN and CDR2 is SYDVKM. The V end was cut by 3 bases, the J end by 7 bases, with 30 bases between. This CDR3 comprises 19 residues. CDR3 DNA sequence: TGTGCCAGCAGTTTCTTCCCCCTAAATACAGGGTTTAAGAGGAGTGGCTACACCTTC. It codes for CASSFFPLNTGFKRSGYTF.

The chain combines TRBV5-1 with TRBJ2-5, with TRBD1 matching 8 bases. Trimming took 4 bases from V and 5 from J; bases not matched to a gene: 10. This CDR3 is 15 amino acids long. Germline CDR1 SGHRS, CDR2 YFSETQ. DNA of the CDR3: TGCGCCAGCAGCGAGCCGACAGGGGACGAGGAGACCCAGTACTTC. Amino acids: CASSEPTGDEETQYF. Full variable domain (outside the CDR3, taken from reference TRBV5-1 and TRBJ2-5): KAGVTQTPRYLIKTRGQQVTLSCSPISGHRSVSWYQQTPGQGLQFLFEYFSETQRNKGNFPGRFSGRQFSNSRSEMNVSTLELGDSALYLCASSEPTGDEETQYFGPGTRLLVL.

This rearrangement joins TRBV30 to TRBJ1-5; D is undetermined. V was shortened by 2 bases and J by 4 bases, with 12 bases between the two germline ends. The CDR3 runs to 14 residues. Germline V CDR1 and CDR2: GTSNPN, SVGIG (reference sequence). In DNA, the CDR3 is TGTGCCTGGAGTACCCTTGCGGGAAATCAGCCCCAGCATTTT. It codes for CAWSTLAGNQPQHF.

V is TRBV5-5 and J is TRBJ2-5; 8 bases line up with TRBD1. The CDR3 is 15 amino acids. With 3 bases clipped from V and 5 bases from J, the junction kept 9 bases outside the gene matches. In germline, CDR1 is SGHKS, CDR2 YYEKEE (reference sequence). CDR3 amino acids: CASSSPGQALETQYF. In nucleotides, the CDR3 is TGTGCCAGCAGCTCCCCGGGACAGGCCCTGGAGACCCAGTACTTC.

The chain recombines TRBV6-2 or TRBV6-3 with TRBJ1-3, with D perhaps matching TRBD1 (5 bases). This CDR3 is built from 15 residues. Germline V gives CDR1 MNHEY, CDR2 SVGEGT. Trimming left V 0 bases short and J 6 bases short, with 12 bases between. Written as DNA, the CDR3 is TGTGCCAGCAGTTACTCGGCGGACATCCTAAACACCATATATTTT. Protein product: CASSYSADILNTIYF.

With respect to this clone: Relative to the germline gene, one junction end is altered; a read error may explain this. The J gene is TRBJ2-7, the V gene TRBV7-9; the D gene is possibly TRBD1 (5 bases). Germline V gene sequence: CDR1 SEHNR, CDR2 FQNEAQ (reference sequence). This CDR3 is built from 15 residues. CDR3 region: CASSFGRDNSHEQYF. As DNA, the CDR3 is TGTGCCAGCAGCTTCGGCAGGGATAACTCCCACGAGCAGTACTTC.

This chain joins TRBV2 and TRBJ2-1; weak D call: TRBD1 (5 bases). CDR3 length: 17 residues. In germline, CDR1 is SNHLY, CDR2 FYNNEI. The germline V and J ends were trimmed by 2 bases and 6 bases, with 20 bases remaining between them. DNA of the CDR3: TGTGCCAGCAGTGAATTGGGCAGAACAGGTGGGGCCAATGAGCAGTTCTTC. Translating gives CASSELGRTGGANEQFF.

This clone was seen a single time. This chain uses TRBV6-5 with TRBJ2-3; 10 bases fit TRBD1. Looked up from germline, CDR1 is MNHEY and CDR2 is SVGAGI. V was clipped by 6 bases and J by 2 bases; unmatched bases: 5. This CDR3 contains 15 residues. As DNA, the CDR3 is TGTGCCAGCAGGCTCGGGACAGGGGACACAGATACGCAGTATTTT. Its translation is CASRLGTGDTDTQYF.

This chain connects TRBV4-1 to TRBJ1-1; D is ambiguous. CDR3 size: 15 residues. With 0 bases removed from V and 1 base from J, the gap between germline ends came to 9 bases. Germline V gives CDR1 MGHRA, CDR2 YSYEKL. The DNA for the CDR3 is TGCGCCAGCAGCCAAGATCTTAACAGGAACACTGAAGCTTTCTTT. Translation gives CASSQDLNRNTEAFF.

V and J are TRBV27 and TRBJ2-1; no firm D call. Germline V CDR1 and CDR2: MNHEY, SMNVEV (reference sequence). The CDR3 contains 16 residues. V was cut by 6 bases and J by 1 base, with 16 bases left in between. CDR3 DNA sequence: TGTGCCAGCAGCTTCTCGGTCCGCCCGTCCTACAATGAGCAGTTCTTC. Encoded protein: CASSFSVRPSYNEQFF.

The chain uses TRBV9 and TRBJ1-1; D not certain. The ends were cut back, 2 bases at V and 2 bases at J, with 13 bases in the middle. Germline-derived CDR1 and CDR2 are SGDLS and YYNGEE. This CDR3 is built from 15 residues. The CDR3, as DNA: TGTGCCAGCAGCGTTGTCCAGGTTCCTAACACTGAAGCTTTCTTT. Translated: CASSVVQVPNTEAFF.

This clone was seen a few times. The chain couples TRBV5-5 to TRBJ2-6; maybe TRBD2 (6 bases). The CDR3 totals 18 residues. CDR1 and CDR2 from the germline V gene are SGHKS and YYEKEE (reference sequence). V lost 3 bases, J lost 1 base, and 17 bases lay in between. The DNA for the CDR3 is TGTGCCAGCAGCTCCGGGACTCCTGGGATGTCTGGGGCCAACGTCCTGACTTTC. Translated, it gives CASSSGTPGMSGANVLTF. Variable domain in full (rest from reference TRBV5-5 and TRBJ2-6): DAGVTQSPTHLIKTRGQQVTLRCSPISGHKSVSWYQQVLGQGPQFIFQYYEKEERGRGNFPDRFSARQFPNYSSELNVNALLLGDSALYLCASSSGTPGMSGANVLTFGAGSRLTVL.

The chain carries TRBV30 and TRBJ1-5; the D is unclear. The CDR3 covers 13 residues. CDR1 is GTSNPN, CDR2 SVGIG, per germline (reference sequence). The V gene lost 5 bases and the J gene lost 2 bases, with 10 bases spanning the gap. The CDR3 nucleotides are TGTGCCTGGTGTGCAACAGGCAATCAGCCCCAGCATTTT. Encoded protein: CAWCATGNQPQHF. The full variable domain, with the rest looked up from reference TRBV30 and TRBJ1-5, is SQTIHQWPATLVQPVGSPLSLECTVEGTSNPNLYWYRQAAGRGLQLLFYSVGIGQISSEVPQNLSASRPQDRQFILSSKKLLLSDSGFYLCAWCATGNQPQHFGDGTRLSIL.

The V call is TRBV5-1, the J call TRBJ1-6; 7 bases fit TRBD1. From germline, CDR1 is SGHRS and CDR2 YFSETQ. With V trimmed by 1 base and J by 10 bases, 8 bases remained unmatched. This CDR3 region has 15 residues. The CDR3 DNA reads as TGCGCCAGCAGCTTGCTTTGGGACAGCAGATCACCCCTCCACTTT. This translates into CASSLLWDSRSPLHF.

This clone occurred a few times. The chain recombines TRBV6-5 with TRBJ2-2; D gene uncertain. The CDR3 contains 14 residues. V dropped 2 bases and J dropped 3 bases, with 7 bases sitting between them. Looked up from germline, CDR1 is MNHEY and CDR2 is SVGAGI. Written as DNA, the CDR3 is TGTGCCAGCAGTTACCGCCCGGACACCGGGGAGCTGTTTTTT. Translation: CASSYRPDTGELFF.

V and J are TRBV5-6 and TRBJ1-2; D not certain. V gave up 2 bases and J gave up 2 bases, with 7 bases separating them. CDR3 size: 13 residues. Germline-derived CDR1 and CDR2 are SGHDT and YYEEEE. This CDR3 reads CASSFPRNYGYTF. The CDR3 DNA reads TGTGCCAGCAGCTTCCCCAGAAACTATGGCTACACCTTC. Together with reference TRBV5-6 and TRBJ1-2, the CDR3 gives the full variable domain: DAGVTQSPTHLIKTRGQQVTLRCSPKSGHDTVSWYQQALGQGPQFIFQYYEEEERQRGNFPDRFSGHQFPNYSSELNVNALLLGDSALYLCASSFPRNYGYTFGSGTRLTVV.

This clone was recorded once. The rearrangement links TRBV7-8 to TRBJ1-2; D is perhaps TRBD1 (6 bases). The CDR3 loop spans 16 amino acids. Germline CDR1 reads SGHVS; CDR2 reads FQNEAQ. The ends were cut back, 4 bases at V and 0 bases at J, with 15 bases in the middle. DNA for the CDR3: TGTGCCAGCAGCTCCGGACAGAGTATTACTAACTATGGCTACACCTTC. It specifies CASSSGQSITNYGYTF.

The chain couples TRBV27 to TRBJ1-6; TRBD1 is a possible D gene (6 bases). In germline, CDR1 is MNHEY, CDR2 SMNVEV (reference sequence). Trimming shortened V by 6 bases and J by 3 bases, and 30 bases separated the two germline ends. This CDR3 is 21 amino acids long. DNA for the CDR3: TGTGCCAGCAGATCCGCAGGTCTGCAGGGGAGATCGAGTTTCTATAATTCACCCCTCCACTTT. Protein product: CASRSAGLQGRSSFYNSPLHF.

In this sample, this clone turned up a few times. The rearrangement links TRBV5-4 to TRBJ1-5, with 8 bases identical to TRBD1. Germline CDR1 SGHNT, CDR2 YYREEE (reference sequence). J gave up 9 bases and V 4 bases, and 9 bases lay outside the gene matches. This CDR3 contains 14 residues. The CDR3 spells CASSLDRALGPQHF. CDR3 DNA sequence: TGTGCCAGCAGCCTGGACAGGGCGCTAGGGCCCCAGCATTTT.